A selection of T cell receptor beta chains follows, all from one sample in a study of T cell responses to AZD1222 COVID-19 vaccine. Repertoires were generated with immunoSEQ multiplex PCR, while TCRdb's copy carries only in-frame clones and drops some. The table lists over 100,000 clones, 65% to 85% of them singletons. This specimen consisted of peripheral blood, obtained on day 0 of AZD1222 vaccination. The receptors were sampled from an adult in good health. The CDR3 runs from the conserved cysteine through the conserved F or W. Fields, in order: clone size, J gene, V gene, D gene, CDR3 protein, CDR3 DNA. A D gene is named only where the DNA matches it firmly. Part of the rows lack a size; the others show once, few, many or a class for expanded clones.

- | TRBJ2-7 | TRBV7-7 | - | CASSLRRGPSYEQYF | TGTGCTAGCAGCTTAAGGCGGGGGCCCTCCTACGAGCAGTACTTC
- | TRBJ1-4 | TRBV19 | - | CASSWGQPNEKLFF | TGTGCCAGTAGTTGGGGACAACCCAATGAAAAACTGTTTTTT
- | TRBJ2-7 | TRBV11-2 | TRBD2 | CASSQTAGGFEQYF | TGTGCCAGCAGTCAGACAGCGGGGGGATTCGAGCAGTACTTC
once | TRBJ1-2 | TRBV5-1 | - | CASSITGADYGYTF | TGCGCCAGCAGCATCACCGGGGCGGACTATGGCTACACCTTC
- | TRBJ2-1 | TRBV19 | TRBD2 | CASSPSTSGSGNEQFF | TGTGCCAGTAGTCCGTCGACTAGCGGGAGTGGCAATGAGCAGTTCTTC
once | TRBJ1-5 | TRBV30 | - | CAWSVLNRADQPQHF | TGTGCCTGGAGTGTCCTGAACAGGGCGGATCAGCCCCAGCATTTT
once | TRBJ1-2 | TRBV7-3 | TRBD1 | CASSSLGTGTEPYGYTF | TGTGCCAGCAGCTCATTAGGGACAGGGACAGAACCCTATGGCTACACCTTC
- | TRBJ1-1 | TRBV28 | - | CASRGSTGMNTEAFF | TGTGCCAGCAGGGGCTCGACGGGGATGAACACTGAAGCTTTCTTT
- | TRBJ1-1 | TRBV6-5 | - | CASNIGGNTEAFF | TGTGCCAGCAACATAGGGGGGAACACTGAAGCTTTCTTT
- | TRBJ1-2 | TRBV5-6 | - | CASSPGAGAGYTF | TGTGCCAGCAGCCCCGGGGCGGGGGCTGGCTACACCTTC
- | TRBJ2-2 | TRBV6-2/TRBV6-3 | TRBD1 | CASSYSKGGHGELFF | TGTGCCAGCAGTTACTCGAAAGGGGGCCACGGGGAGCTGTTTTTT
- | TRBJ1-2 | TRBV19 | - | CATGFGANYGYTF | TGTGCTACAGGGTTTGGCGCTAACTATGGCTACACCTTC
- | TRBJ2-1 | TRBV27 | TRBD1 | CASSSADRDGKNEQFF | TGTGCCAGCAGTTCCGCGGACAGGGATGGAAAAAATGAGCAGTTCTTC
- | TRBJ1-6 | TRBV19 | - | CASSIFRGINSPLHF | TGTGCCAGTAGTATATTTCGGGGGATTAATTCACCCCTCCACTTT
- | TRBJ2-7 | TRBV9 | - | CASSVGQILSTEQYF | TGTGCCAGCAGCGTAGGGCAGATACTAAGCACCGAGCAGTACTTC
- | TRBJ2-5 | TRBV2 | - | CASRSNQETQYF | TGTGCCAGCAGAAGTAACCAAGAGACCCAGTACTTC
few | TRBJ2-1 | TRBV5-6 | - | CASSLVGVTYNEQFF | TGTGCCAGCAGCTTGGTAGGGGTAACCTACAATGAGCAGTTCTTC
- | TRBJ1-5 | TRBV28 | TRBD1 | CASSPTGGSQPQHF | TGTGCCAGCAGCCCGACAGGGGGCAGTCAGCCCCAGCATTTT
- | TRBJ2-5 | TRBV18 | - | CASSRDSQETQYF | TGTGCCAGCTCACGAGACAGTCAAGAGACCCAGTACTTC
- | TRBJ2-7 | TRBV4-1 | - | CASSQQKGYEQYF | TGCGCCAGCAGCCAACAGAAGGGCTACGAGCAGTACTTC
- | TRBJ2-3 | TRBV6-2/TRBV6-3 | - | CASSYPQRSSTDTQYF | TGTGCCAGCAGTTACCCACAGCGATCTAGCACAGATACGCAGTATTTT
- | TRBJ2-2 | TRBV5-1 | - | CASSSSRGTIHTGELFF | TGCGCCAGCAGCTCAAGCAGGGGTACAATACACACCGGGGAGCTGTTTTTT
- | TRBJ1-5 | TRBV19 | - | CASSEQRSSNQPQHF | TGTGCCAGTAGTGAGCAGAGAAGTAGCAATCAGCCCCAGCATTTT
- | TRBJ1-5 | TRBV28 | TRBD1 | CASSLTQGPQPQHF | TGTGCCAGCAGTTTAACACAGGGGCCCCAGCCCCAGCATTTT
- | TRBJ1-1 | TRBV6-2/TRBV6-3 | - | CASSPYIPGSRDTEAFF | TGTGCCAGCAGTCCGTATATACCGGGTTCAAGAGACACTGAAGCTTTCTTT
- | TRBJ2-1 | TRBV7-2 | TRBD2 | CASSLNRVAGGNEQFF | TGTGCCAGCAGCTTAAACCGGGTAGCGGGGGGCAATGAGCAGTTCTTC
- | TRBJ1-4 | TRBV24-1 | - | CATSESGENEKLFF | TGTGCCACCAGTGAGTCAGGGGAGAATGAAAAACTGTTTTTT
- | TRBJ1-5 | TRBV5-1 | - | CASSLRPSPNQPQHF | TGCGCCAGCAGCTTGCGACCCAGCCCCAATCAGCCCCAGCATTTT
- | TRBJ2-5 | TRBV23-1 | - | CASSQWRATASVQETQYF | TGCGCCAGCAGTCAATGGAGGGCGACAGCTTCCGTTCAAGAGACCCAGTACTTC
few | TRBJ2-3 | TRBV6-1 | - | CASSELSGSTDTQYF | TGTGCCAGCAGTGAACTTTCAGGAAGCACAGATACGCAGTATTTT
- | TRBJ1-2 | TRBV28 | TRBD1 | CASRPGQGARGYTF | TGTGCCAGCAGGCCGGGACAGGGGGCAAGAGGCTACACCTTC
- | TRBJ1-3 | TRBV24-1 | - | CATSDTNGNTIYF | TGTGCCACCAGTGATACTAACGGAAACACCATATATTTT
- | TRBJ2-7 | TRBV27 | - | CASSLNPGAYGAYEQYF | TGTGCCAGCAGTTTAAATCCTGGGGCGTACGGAGCCTACGAGCAGTACTTC
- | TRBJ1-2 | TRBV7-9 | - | CASSPQGYYGYTF | TGTGCCAGCAGCCCCCAGGGTTACTATGGCTACACCTTC
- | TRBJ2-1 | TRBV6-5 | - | CASSLRLSDNEQFF | TGTGCCAGCAGCCTCAGGCTCAGCGACAATGAGCAGTTCTTC
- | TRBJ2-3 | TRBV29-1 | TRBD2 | CSSRAGLAGVDTQYF | TGCAGCTCCCGAGCGGGACTAGCGGGAGTAGATACGCAGTATTTT
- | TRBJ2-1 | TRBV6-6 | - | CASSRSHGTVNEQFF | TGTGCCAGCAGTCGATCTCACGGGACGGTTAATGAGCAGTTCTTC
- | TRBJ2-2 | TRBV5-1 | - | CASSLRLNTGELFF | TGCGCCAGCAGCTTGAGACTAAACACCGGGGAGCTGTTTTTT
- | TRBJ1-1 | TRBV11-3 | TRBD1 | CASSFGQGANEAFF | TGTGCCAGCAGCTTTGGACAGGGGGCCAACGAAGCTTTCTTT
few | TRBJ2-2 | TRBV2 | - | CASSGTGQYSGELFF | TGTGCCAGCAGTGGTACGGGACAATATAGCGGGGAGCTGTTTTTT
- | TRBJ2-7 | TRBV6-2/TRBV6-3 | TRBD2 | CASSYSPSGKPYEQYF | TGTGCCAGCAGTTACTCCCCGAGCGGGAAGCCCTACGAGCAGTACTTC
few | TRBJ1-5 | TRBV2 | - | CASRGGSQPQHF | TGTGCCAGCCGTGGAGGGTCTCAGCCCCAGCATTTT
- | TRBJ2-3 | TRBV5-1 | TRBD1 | CASSPTTGITDTQYF | TGCGCCAGCAGCCCGACGACAGGGATCACAGATACGCAGTATTTT
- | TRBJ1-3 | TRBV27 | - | CASSSALGGSGNTIYF | TGTGCCAGCAGTTCCGCTCTGGGGGGGTCTGGAAACACCATATATTTT
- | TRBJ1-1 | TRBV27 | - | CASSLRGGNTEAFF | TGTGCCAGCAGTTTGAGAGGGGGGAACACTGAAGCTTTCTTT
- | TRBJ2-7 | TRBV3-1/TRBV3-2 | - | CASSQTDWGEQYF | TGTGCCAGCAGCCAAACGGACTGGGGGGAGCAGTACTTC
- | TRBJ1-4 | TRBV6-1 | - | CASSEGVGKLFF | TGTGCCAGCAGTGAAGGGGTCGGAAAACTGTTTTTT
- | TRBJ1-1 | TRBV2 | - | CASSEVGIDTEAFF | TGTGCCAGCAGTGAAGTGGGGATCGACACTGAAGCTTTCTTT
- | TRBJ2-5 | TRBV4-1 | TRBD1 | CASSQGTGWWETQYF | TGCGCCAGCAGCCAAGGGACAGGGTGGTGGGAGACCCAGTACTTC
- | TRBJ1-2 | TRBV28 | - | CASSPRNRLGYTF | TGTGCCAGCAGCCCTCGGAACAGACTAGGCTACACCTTC
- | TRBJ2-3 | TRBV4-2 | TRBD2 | CASSRRGLAGGRDTQYF | TGTGCCAGCAGCCGCAGAGGGCTAGCGGGGGGTAGGGATACGCAGTATTTT